This entry features one TCR beta chain sequence. In the source study's methods: Nucleated cell counts were estimated from reference gene primer amplification. Repertoires were generated with immunoSEQ multiplex PCR, while TCRdb's copy carries only in-frame clones and drops some. That table supplies the V and J calls and clone size; D and trimming were determined from the DNA. Of roughly 220,000 clones listed, approximately 86% are singletons. Germline CDR1 is MRHNA and CDR2 is SNTAGT. The CDR3 runs 15 residues. J lost 7 bases, V lost 3 bases, and 6 bases had no gene match. The cohort comprised adults aged roughly 18 to 95 years residing in about two dozen US areas. Cohort assignment relied on participant-reported clinical history. This sample was included in a study of blood T cell repertoires in COVID-19. In the study overall: Sites in the United States, Italy and Spain provided acute and convalescent COVID-19 samples.

The sample taken for sequencing was PBMCs or T cells enriched from blood (not recorded which). The rearrangement links TRBV6-4 to TRBJ2-1; 10 bases are shared with TRBD1. The clonotype originates from a woman in her forties or fifties with acute COVID-19. CDR3 coding DNA: TGTGCCAGCAGTGAGGGGGAGGACAGGGGGAATGAGCAGTTCTTC. This codes for CASSEGEDRGNEQFF.